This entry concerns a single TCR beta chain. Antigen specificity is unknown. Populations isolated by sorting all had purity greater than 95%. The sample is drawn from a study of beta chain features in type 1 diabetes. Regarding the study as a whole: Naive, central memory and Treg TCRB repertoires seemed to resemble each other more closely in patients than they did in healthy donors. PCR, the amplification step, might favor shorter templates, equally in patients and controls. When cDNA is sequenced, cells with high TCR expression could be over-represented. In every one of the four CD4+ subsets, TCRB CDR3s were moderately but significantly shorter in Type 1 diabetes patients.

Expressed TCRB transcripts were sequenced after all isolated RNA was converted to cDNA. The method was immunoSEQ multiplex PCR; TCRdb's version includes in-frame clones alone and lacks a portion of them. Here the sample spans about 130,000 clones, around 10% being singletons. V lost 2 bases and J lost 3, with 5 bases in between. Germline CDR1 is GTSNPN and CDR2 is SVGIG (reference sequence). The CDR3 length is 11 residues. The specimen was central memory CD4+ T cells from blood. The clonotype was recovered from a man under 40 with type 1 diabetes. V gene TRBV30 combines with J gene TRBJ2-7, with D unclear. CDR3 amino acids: CAWSPDYEQYF. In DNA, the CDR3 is TGTGCCTGGAGTCCAGACTACGAGCAGTACTTC.